This T cell receptor (beta chain) was recorded in a study of blood T cells in healthy people across ages. Overall study: About one barcoded beta molecule per two T cells was captured by template switching.

In the case of this clonotype: The antigen remains unidentified.

Deletions cut 3 bases from V and 0 bases from J, with 15 bases between. CDR3 length equals 16 residues. Per the germline V gene, CDR1 is MNHNY and CDR2 is SVGAGI (reference sequence). General study results and limits: Roughly linear declines in TCR beta diversity per million T cells occurred with age.

A second PCR of roughly 6 to 12 cycles used a sample-barcoded 5' primer and a J-beta primer mix. The template-switch adaptor, which had 12 random nucleotides, put a tag on each cDNA molecule. TCRdb reprocessed the 5' RACE reads with MiXCR, giving one entry per CDR3 protein. The data hold 920,000 or so distinct CDR3 sequences, with less than 50% observed a single time. The sample was blood. The sequence came from an older woman in good health. The chain employs TRBV6-6 and TRBJ2-7, with D perhaps TRBD2 (5 bases). The CDR3 loop reads CASSYDPAGPSYEQYF. The CDR3 coding sequence is TGTGCCAGCAGTTATGACCCGGCGGGCCCCTCCTACGAGCAGTACTTC.